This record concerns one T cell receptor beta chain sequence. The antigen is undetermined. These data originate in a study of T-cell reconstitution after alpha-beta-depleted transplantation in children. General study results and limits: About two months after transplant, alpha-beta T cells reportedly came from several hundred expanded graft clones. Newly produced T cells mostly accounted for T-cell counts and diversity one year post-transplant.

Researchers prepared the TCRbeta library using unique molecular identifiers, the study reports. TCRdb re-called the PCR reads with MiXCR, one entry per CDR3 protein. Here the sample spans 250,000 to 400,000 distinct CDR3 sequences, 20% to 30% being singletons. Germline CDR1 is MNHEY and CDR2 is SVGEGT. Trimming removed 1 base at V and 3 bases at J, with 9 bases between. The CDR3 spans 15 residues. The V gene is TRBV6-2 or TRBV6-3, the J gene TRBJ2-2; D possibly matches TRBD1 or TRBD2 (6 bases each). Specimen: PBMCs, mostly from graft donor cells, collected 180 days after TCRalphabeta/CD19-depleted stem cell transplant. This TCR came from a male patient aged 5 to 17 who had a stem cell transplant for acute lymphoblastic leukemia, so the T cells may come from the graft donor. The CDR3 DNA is TGTGCCAGCAGTTACTGGGGGGCGTACACCGGGGAGCTGTTTTTT. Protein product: CASSYWGAYTGELFF.